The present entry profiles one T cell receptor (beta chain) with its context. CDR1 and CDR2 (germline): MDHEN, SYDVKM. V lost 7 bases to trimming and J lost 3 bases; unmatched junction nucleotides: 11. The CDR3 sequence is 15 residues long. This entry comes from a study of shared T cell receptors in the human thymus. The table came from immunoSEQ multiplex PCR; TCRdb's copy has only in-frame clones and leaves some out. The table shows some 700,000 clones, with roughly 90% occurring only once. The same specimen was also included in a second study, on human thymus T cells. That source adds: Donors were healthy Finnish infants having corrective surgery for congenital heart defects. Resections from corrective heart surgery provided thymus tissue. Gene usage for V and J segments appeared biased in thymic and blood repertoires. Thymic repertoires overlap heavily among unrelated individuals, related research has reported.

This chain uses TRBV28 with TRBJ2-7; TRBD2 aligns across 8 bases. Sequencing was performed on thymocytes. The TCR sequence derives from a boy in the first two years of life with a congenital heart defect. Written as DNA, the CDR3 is TGTGCCAGCATCACCAAGACGGGACTAGTCTACGAGCAGTACTTC. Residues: CASITKTGLVYEQYF. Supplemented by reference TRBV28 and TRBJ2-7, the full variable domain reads DVKVTQSSRYLVKRTGEKVFLECVQDMDHENMFWYRQDPGLGLRLIYFSYDVKMKEKGDIPEGYSVSREKKERFSLILESASTNQTSMYLCASITKTGLVYEQYFGPGTRLTVT.